This T cell receptor (beta chain) originates from a study of lymphopenia after photon versus proton radiotherapy. Findings and limits, study-wide: Relative stability marked proton patients; photon patients lost diversity and naive cells.

Germline V lookup: CDR1 LGHNA, CDR2 YSLEER. V was shortened by 2 bases and J by 9 bases, with 11 bases between the two germline ends. CDR3 length: 13 residues. Concerning this clone: What it binds is not known.

Generated by immunoSEQ multiplex PCR, the TCRdb table keeps only in-frame clones and is missing some. The sample has 40,000 to 45,000 clones, around 84% seen once. The chain joins TRBV4-3 to TRBJ2-4; either TRBD1 or TRBD2 may fit D (5 bases each). This receptor was obtained from a woman in her sixties or seventies with pancreatic cancer. Some clones in this sample may be carry-over from other donors' samples. Sequencing used peripheral blood, obtained from a patient treated with proton-based radiotherapy. DNA of the CDR3: TGCGCCAGCAGCCAACAGGGTGGAGGCATTCAGTACTTC. As protein: CASSQQGGGIQYF.